This T cell receptor (beta chain) was obtained from a study of cytomegalovirus exposure and HLA in healthy donors (dated by TCRdb to about 2017). Study-level background: According to a later analysis, one platform produced both the 120 validation repertoires and the approximately 600 repertoires of the first cohort. The study was designed to test whether signatures of past pathogen exposure could be identified by cataloging public T cell receptors. A separate validation cohort of some 130 different subjects was used in addition to the roughly 670-subject first cohort. The study combined high-throughput TCR immunosequencing, statistical association of individual TCRs with disease status, and machine learning to predict cytomegalovirus infection status. Findings and caveats that apply to the study as a whole: Three of the identified cytomegalovirus-associated TCR beta chains were confirmed in vitro to be specific for cytomegalovirus antigens. Cytomegalovirus status was reported to be diagnosed by the classifier with high specificity and sensitivity in both the original and validation cohorts. The validation cohort had no HLA typing available for a later analysis, so co-occurrence within that cohort was assessed over all 120 repertoires. Subsequent analysis determined that TCRs grouped into clusters in the first cohort also showed a tendency toward co-occurrence across the roughly 110 validation repertoires, and approximately 93% of cluster scores exceeded 0. Most TCR sequences were observed very rarely across donors, whereas some public TCRs were present in many individuals. The authors suggested that the approach could potentially be generalized to other disease states and immunological phenotypes. The study listed 164 TCR beta chains as associated with cytomegalovirus.

The donors belonged to the validation cohort of around 120 subjects, which was separate from the 666-subject first cohort. As concerns this clone: The antigen this receptor binds is unknown. The input lacks base qualities; no much larger clone sits a single base away.

Library preparation was by the immunoSEQ multiplex PCR assay. On the study's bioinformatics: A statistical classification framework was built for diagnosing cytomegalovirus status from the catalog of TCR beta chain sequences. TCRdb carries this immuneACCESS record with in-frame sequences only. Its versions omit some clonotypes, under half of them owing to an unresolved V gene in the studies checked, with the rest unexplained. D and trimming come from the DNA, and the V and J calls and clone size come from that table. In this sample the table shows about 83,000 clones, about 96% of which occur a single time. 1.3% of the sample belongs to the ten largest clones. Reading from cysteine to phenylalanine, the CDR3 counts 13 amino acids. CDR3 DNA is the only sequence kept; it has 39 bases, read in frame from the first base. V is shortened by 2 bases, J by 5 bases, and the region joining them spans 7 bases. As encoded in the germline V gene (reference sequence), CDR1 is MNHEY while CDR2 is SMNVEV.

The sample was PBMCs. The source is a woman under 30 in good health and CMV-seronegative. The chain was built from TRBV27 and TRBJ1-5; confidence is insufficient to name the D gene. The CDR3 amino acid sequence is: CASSLKEYQPQHF. DNA sequence: TGTGCCAGCAGTTTAAAGGAGTATCAGCCCCAGCATTTT.